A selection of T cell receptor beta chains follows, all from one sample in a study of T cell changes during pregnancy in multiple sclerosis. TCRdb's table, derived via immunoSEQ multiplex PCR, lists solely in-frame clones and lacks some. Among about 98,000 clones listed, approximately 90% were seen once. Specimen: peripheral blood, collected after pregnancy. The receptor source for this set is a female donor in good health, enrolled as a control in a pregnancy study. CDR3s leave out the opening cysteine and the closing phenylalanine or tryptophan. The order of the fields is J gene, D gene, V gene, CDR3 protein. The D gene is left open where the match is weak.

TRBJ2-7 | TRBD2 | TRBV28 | ASSGTGLAFYEQY
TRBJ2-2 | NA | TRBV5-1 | ASSSQGNTGELF
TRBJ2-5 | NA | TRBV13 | ASSPTGSSSQY
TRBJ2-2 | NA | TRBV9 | ASSVEGSNTGELF
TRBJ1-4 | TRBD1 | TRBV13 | ASRPDRSDEKLF
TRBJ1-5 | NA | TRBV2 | ASSVQWRNQPQH
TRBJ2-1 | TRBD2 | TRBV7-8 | ASSFSQRGLRDEQF
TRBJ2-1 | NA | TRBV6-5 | ATRIVNEQF
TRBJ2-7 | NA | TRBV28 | ASSPWNSGAYEQY
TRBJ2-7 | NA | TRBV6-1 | ASSASGRGIEQY
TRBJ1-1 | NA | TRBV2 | ASSVSKNTEAF
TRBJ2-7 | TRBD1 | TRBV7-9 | ASSRDRYEQY
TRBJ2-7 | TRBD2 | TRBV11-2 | ASSFLSGRALLRY
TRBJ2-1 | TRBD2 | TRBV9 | ASSGGTSGNNEQF
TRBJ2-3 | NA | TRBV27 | ASSSGGAEGDTQY
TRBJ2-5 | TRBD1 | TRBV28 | ASRTEGAQETQY
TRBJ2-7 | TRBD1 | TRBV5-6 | ASMRTGGDEQY
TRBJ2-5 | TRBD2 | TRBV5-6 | ASSSRLAGTEETQY
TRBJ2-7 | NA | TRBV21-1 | ASSRFGTSGASYEQY
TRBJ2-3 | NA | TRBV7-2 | ASSPSYESDTQY
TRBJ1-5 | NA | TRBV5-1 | ASSLGQYNQPQH
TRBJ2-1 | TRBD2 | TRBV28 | ASSHLSGRPNEQF
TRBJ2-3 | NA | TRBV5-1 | ASTREITDTQY
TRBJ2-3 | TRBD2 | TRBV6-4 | ASSERGGADTQY
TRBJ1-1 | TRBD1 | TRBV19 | ASSIADRASTEAF
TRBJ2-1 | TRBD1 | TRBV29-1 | SVTQGADFSEQF
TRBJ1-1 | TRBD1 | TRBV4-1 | ASSRRQGDTEAF
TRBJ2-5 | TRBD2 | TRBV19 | ASSIERREGYETQY
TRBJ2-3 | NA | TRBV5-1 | ASSIAETDTQY
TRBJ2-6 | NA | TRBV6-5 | ASSRLAGANVLT
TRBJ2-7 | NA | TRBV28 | ASSLDYYEQY
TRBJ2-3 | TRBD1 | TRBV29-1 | SVPGQLITDTQY
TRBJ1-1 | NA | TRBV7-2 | ASSPRAITEAF
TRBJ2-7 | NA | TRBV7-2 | ASSLVGVRPRGSSYEQY
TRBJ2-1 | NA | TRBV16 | ASSQPTGFQNEQF
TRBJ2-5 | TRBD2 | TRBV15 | ATSRALAGLDQETQY
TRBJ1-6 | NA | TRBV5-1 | ASSNGQGYNSPLH
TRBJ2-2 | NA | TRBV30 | AWSVWAGNTGELF
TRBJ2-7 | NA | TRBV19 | ASALTGLGGYEQY
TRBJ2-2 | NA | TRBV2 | ASSSQKVSPGELF
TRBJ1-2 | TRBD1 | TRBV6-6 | ASSGQGNYGYT
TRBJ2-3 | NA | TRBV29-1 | SVDRDTTDTQY
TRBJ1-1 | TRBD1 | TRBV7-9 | ASSRGTGDTAF
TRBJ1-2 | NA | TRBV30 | ASRGNNYGYT
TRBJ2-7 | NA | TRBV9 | ASSLDRGEQY
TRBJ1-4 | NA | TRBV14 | ASSPSQGLATNEKLF
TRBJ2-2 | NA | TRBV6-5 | ASSYDTSGELF
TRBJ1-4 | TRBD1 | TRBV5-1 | ASSPQGGTGETTNEKLF
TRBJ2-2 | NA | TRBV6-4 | ASSEAATGELF
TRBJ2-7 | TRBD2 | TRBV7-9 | ASSPSLQRREGSYEQY
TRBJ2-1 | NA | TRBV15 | ATSRVGSSYNEQF
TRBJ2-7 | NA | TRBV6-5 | ASTPRRAVGEQY
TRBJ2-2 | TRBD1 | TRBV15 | ATSRGRTGAGELF
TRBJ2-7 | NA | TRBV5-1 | ASSPRQSSYEQY